The 6 T cell receptor beta chains below were found in one sample sequenced in a study of cytotoxic CD8 clonotypes in ibrutinib-treated CLL. This table comes from immunoSEQ multiplex PCR, and its TCRdb copy is limited to in-frame clones, with some not included. The sample includes 20,000 to 30,000 clones, 55% to 75% of them seen just once. The source was PBMCs, collected after 12 months of ibrutinib treatment. These receptors came from a human donor with chronic lymphocytic leukemia.

The chain has TRBV19 and TRBJ2-7; D may correspond to TRBD1 or TRBD2 (5 bases each). Between the trimmed V and J ends, which lost 2 bases and 5 bases, there was a span of 7 bases. CDR3 length equals 12 residues. Germline V gene data show CDR1 as LNHDA and CDR2 as SQIVND (reference sequence). CDR3 loop: CASSIRGDEQYF. CDR3 nucleotides: TGTGCCAGTAGTATACGAGGGGACGAGCAGTACTTC.

The chain carries TRBV27 and TRBJ2-7; no reliable D call. Germline assignment: CDR1 MNHEY and CDR2 SMNVEV (reference sequence). The ends were cut back, 5 bases at V and 4 bases at J, with 12 bases in the middle. There are 13 residues in the CDR3. CDR3 DNA: TGTGCCAGCAGTGGGCTTCGGCCTTACGAGCAGTACTTC. Protein: CASSGLRPYEQYF.

The V gene is TRBV7-2, the J gene TRBJ1-2; a possible D gene is TRBD1 (6 bases). Germline V gene lookup returns CDR1 SGHTA and CDR2 FQGNSA. There are 15 residues in the CDR3. Trimming shortened V by 1 base and J by 2 bases, and 11 bases separated the two germline ends. DNA of the CDR3: TGTGCCAGCAGCTTAGTGGCGGACAGCAACTATGGCTACACCTTC. Translated: CASSLVADSNYGYTF.

This chain uses TRBV7-3 with TRBJ2-3, with 8 bases fitting TRBD2. The CDR3 is made up of 14 amino acids. The germline CDR1 and CDR2 sequences are SGHTA and FQGTGA. Trimming removed 3 bases from V and 5 bases from J; junction bases left unmatched: 4. In DNA form, the CDR3 reads TGTGCCAGCAGCTTCCGGGGGGGCCAAGATACGCAGTATTTT. Protein: CASSFRGGQDTQYF.

The chain carries TRBV7-9 and TRBJ1-1; TRBD1 might be the D (5 bases). The CDR3 has 17 residues. The germline CDR1 and CDR2 sequences are SEHNR and FQNEAQ (reference sequence). V lost 3 bases and J 0 bases, leaving 17 bases between the germline ends. CDR3: CASSFLGVRPVNTEAFF. CDR3 nucleotide sequence: TGTGCCAGCAGCTTCTTGGGGGTACGACCAGTGAACACTGAAGCTTTCTTT. Drawing the rest from reference TRBV7-9 and TRBJ1-1, the complete variable domain is DTGVSQNPRHKITKRGQNVTFRCDPISEHNRLYWYRQTLGQGPEFLTYFQNEAQLEKSRLLSDRFSAERPKGSFSTLEIQRTEQGDSAMYLCASSFLGVRPVNTEAFFGQGTRLTVV.

In this sample, this clone turned up once. The chain carries TRBV29-1 and TRBJ2-1; D unresolved. The germline V gene has CDR1 SQVTM and CDR2 ANQGSEA. CDR3 size: 14 residues. The V gene lost 6 bases and the J gene lost 0 bases, with 12 bases spanning the gap. CDR3 in DNA: TGCAGCGTGCAAATTGAAAGCTCCTACAATGAGCAGTTCTTC. It is translated as CSVQIESSYNEQFF.